This T cell receptor (beta chain) was retrieved from a study of T cell repertoires in cytomegalovirus infection. Overall study context: Public TCR beta signatures marked donors with CMV infection and the matching HLA.

Comment on this clonotype: Its antigen is currently unknown.

The V and J ends lost 1 base and 0 bases, in that order; junction bases with no gene match: 4. The CDR3 has 17 amino acids. Germline V gene sequence: CDR1 SQVTM, CDR2 ANQGSEA. Study-level results: Within the response measured ex vivo, HLA-C-restricted CMV-specific TCR beta clonotypes were dominant.

TCRdb passed the reads through MiXCR, listing each CDR3 protein once. The sample carries 500,000 to 600,000 distinct CDR3 sequences, approximately 17% recorded once. Sequencing was performed on CD8+ T cells from PBMCs. The sequence derives from a human donor in good health (CMV status not recorded). Some clones in this sample may be carry-over from other donors' samples. The chain uses TRBV29-1 and TRBJ2-1; 12 bases agree with TRBD2. The CDR3 DNA sequence: TGCAGCGTTGAAGGGGGACTAGCGGGTAGCTCCTACAATGAGCAGTTCTTC. Protein: CSVEGGLAGSSYNEQFF.